This T cell receptor beta chain originates from a study of T cells in Graves' hyperthyroidism and ophthalmopathy. No progression to ophthalmopathy during 18 months of follow-up defined stable disease. Regions amplified from RNA transcripts were the TCR beta CDR3 regions. The primer set for the first-round RT-PCR of the TCR CDR3 was HTBI. MiXCR was run by TCRdb on the multiplex PCR reads, yielding one entry per CDR3 protein. The table includes more than 650,000 distinct CDR3 sequences, 14% detected once. V was cut by 3 bases and J by 8 bases, with 11 bases left in between. The CDR3 has 12 residues. Looked up from germline, CDR1 is SQVTM and CDR2 is ANQGSEA.

This receptor was obtained from a woman younger than 35 with Graves' hyperthyroidism. The sequencing input was blood. The chain has TRBV29-1 and TRBJ2-1; unclear D gene. CDR3 loop: CSVDAGEDEQFF. The CDR3, as DNA: TGCAGCGTTGACGCCGGTGAGGATGAGCAGTTCTTC.